This paragraph covers one T cell receptor beta chain sequence. Its specificity is unknown. The source of the sample is a study of T cell repertoires in cytomegalovirus infection. Study overall: CMV epitopes used comprised recently identified HLA-C-restricted ones and well-studied HLA-B-restricted ones. Both a matching HLA type and CMV infection were indicated by public TCR beta signatures.

General study points: Within the response measured ex vivo, HLA-C-restricted CMV-specific TCR beta clonotypes were dominant. Carriers of CMV plus the relevant HLA were identified by cumulative public TCR beta family frequency.

TCRdb called the reads again in MiXCR, with one record for every CDR3 protein. Of hundreds of thousands of distinct CDR3 sequences listed, almost 30% were seen once; the top ten hold about 19%. The germline CDR1 and CDR2 sequences are DFQATT and SNEGSKA (reference sequence). With 2 bases removed from V and 1 base from J, the gap between germline ends came to 8 bases. The CDR3 consists of 13 residues. The chain employs TRBV20-1 and TRBJ1-1; D is unclear. This TCR derives from a human donor in good health (CMV status not recorded). Some clones in this sample may be carry-over from other donors' samples. This specimen was cultured PBMCs, taken from culture after CMV antigen stimulation. This CDR3 is CSARRAENTEAFF. As DNA, the CDR3 is TGCAGTGCTAGAAGGGCTGAGAACACTGAAGCTTTCTTT.